Listed below are T cell receptor beta chains from one sample, sequenced in a study of cytomegalovirus exposure and HLA in healthy donors. Only in-frame clones appear in the TCRdb table, and some are missing; sequencing was by immunoSEQ multiplex PCR. This sample has fewer than 150,000 clones, with 70% to 80% found just once. Source material: PBMCs. These receptors were obtained from a woman aged 45 to 65 in good health and CMV-seronegative. CDR3s include the opening cysteine and the closing phenylalanine or tryptophan.

v_gene,j_gene,CDR3aa
TRBV30,TRBJ1-4,CAWNTGLGSNEKLFF
TRBV29-1,TRBJ1-2,CSVDETGVSGYTF
TRBV29-1,TRBJ2-5,CSVDSGGTQETQYF
TRBV7-9,TRBJ1-6,CASSSFDSSTSPLHF
TRBV5-6,TRBJ2-7,CASSPGGYRSGGTYEQYF
TRBV30,TRBJ2-4,CAFHLGARKNIQYF
TRBV7-8,TRBJ2-1,CASSARTGGSYNEQFF
TRBV9,TRBJ2-1,CASSVEAGRNEQFF
TRBV5-6,TRBJ2-3,CASSLGLAGALGDTQYF
TRBV4-1,TRBJ1-5,CASSRLQGGPDQPQHF
TRBV19,TRBJ2-2,CASSIAHRGHTGELFF
TRBV28,TRBJ1-2,CASSHRDIPNYGYTF
TRBV5-3,TRBJ1-1,CARSLGTLRNTEAFF
TRBV10-3,TRBJ1-2,CASMAGKDYGYTF
TRBV6-1,TRBJ2-7,CASDGTGTYEQYF
TRBV19,TRBJ1-2,CASSPRDRGNYGYTF
TRBV28,TRBJ2-7,CASRFRKDVYEQYF
TRBV19,TRBJ2-3,CASSITQDTDTQYF